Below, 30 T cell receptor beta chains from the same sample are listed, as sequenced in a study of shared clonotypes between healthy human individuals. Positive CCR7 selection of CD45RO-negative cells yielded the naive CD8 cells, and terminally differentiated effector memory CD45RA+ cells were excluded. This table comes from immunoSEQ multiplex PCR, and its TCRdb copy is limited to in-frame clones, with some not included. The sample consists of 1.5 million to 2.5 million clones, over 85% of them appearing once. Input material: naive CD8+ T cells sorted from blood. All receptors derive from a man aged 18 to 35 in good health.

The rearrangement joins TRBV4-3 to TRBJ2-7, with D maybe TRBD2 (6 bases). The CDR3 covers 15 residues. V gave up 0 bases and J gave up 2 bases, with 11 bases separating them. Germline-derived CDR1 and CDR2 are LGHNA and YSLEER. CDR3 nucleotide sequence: TGCGCCAGCAGCCAAGATAGGGACTGGACCTACGAGCAGTACTTC. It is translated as CASSQDRDWTYEQYF.

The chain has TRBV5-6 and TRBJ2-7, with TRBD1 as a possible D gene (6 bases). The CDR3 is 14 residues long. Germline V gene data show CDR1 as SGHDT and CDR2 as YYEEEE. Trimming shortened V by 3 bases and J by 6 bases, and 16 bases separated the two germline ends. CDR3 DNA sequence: TGTGCCAGCAGCTACCCACAGGGTAGGGGCGAGCAGTACTTC. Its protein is CASSYPQGRGEQYF.

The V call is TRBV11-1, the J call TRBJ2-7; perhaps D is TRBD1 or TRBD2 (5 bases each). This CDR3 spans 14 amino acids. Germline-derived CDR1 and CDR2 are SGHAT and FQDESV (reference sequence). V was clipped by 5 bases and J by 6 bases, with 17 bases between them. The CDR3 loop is CASSTRDGDSEQYF. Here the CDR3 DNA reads TGTGCCAGCAGCACCCGGGACGGAGACTCCGAGCAGTACTTC. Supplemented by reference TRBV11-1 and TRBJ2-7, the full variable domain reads EAEVAQSPRYKITEKSQAVAFWCDPISGHATLYWYRQILGQGPELLVQFQDESVVDDSQLPKDRFSAERLKGVDSTLKIQPAELGDSAMYLCASSTRDGDSEQYFGPGTRLTVT.

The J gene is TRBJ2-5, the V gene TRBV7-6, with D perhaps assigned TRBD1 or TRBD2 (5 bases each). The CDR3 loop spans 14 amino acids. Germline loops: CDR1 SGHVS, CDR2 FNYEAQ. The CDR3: CATGRSESEETQYF. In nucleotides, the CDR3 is TGTGCTACGGGGCGGAGCGAGTCCGAAGAGACCCAGTACTTC.

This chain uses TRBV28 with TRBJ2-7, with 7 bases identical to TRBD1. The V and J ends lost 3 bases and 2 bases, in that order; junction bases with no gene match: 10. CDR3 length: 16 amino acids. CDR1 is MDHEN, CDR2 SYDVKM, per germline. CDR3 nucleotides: TGTGCCAGCAGTTTGGGACAGTCTTTTCTGGCCTACGAGCAGTACTTC. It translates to CASSLGQSFLAYEQYF. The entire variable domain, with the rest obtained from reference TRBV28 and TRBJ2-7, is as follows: DVKVTQSSRYLVKRTGEKVFLECVQDMDHENMFWYRQDPGLGLRLIYFSYDVKMKEKGDIPEGYSVSREKKERFSLILESASTNQTSMYLCASSLGQSFLAYEQYFGPGTRLTVT.

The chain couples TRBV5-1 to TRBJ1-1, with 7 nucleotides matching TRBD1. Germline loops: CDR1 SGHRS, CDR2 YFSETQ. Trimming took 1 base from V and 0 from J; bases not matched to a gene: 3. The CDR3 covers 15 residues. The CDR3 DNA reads TGCGCCAGCAGCTTGACAGGGGAACTGAACACTGAAGCTTTCTTT. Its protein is CASSLTGELNTEAFF.

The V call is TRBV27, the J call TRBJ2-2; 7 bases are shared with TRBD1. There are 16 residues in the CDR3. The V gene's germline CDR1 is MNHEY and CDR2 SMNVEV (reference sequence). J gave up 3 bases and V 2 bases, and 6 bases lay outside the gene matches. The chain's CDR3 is CASSLMGTEDTGELFF. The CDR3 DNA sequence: TGTGCCAGCAGTTTAATGGGGACAGAGGACACCGGGGAGCTGTTTTTT.

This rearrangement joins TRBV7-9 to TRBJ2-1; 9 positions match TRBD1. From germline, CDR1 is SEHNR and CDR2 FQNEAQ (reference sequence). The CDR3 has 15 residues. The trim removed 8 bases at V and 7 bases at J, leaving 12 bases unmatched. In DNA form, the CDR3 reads TGTGCCAGCCAGAGGGCCGGGACAGGGAGGAATGAGCAGTTCTTC. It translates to CASQRAGTGRNEQFF.

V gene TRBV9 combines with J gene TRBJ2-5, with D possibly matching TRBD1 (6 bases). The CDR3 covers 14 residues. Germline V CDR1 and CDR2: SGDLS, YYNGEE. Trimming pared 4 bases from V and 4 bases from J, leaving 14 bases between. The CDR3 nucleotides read TGTGCCAGCAGCACCGGGACACAAATAGAGACCCAGTACTTC. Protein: CASSTGTQIETQYF.

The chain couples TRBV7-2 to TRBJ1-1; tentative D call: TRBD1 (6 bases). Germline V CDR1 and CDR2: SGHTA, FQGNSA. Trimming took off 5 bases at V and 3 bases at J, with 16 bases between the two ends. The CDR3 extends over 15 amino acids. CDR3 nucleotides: TGTGCCAGCAGCCGCTTGGGGGGCGGGGACACTGAAGCTTTCTTT. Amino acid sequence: CASSRLGGGDTEAFF.

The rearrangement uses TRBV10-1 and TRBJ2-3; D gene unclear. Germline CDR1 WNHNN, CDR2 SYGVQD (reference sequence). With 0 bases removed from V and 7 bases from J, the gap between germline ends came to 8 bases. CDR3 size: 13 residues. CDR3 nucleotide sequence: TGCGCCAGCAGTGAGTCAAGGCCAAATACGCAGTATTTT. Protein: CASSESRPNTQYF.

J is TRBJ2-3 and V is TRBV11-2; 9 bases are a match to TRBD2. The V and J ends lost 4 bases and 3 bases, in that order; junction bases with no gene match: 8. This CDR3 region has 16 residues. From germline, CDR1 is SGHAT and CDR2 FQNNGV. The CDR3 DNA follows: TGTGCCAGCAGCTGGCGCGGGAGGGTGGGGACAGATACGCAGTATTTT. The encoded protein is CASSWRGRVGTDTQYF.

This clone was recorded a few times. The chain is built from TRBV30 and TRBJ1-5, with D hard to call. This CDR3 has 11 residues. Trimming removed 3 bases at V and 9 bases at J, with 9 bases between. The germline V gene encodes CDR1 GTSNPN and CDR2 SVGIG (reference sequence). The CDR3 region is CAWSLNGPQHF. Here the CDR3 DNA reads TGTGCCTGGAGCCTTAACGGGCCCCAGCATTTT.

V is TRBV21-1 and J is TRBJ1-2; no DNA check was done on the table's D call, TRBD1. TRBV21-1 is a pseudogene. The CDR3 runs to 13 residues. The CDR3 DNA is TGTGCCAGCAGACTCCCAGGGGGCTATGGCTACACCTTC. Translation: CASRLPGGYGYTF.

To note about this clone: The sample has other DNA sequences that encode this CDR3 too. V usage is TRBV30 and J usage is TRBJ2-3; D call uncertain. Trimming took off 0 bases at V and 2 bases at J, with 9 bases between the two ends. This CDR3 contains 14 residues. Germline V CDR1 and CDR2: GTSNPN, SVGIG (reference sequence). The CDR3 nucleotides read TGTGCCTGGAGTGTCGATGGGTACACAGATACGCAGTATTTT. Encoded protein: CAWSVDGYTDTQYF. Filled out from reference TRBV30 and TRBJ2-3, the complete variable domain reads SQTIHQWPATLVQPVGSPLSLECTVEGTSNPNLYWYRQAAGRGLQLLFYSVGIGQISSEVPQNLSASRPQDRQFILSSKKLLLSDSGFYLCAWSVDGYTDTQYFGPGTRLTVL.

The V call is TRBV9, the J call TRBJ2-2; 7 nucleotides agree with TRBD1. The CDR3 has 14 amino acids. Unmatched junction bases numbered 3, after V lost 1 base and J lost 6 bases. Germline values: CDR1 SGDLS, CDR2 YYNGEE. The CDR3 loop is CASSVKGGPGELFF. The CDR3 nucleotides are TGTGCCAGCAGCGTAAAAGGGGGCCCCGGGGAGCTGTTTTTT.

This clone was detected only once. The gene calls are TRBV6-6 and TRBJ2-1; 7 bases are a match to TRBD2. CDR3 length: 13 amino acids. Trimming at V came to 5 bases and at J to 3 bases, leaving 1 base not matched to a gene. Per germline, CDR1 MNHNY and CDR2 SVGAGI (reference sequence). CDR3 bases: TGTGCCAGCAGTAGCGGGAACTACAATGAGCAGTTCTTC. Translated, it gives CASSSGNYNEQFF.

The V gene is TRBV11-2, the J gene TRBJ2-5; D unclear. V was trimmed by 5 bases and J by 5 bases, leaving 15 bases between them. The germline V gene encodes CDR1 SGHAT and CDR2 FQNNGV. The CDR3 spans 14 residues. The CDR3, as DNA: TGTGCCAGCAGCCCCGTAACCCCTGCGGAGACCCAGTACTTC. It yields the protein CASSPVTPAETQYF.

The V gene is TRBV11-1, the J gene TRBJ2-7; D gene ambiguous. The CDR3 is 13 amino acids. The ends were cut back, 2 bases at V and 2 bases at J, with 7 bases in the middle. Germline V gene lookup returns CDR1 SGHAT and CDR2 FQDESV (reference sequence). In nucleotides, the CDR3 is TGTGCCAGCAGCTTATCCCTTCCCTACGAGCAGTACTTC. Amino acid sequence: CASSLSLPYEQYF.

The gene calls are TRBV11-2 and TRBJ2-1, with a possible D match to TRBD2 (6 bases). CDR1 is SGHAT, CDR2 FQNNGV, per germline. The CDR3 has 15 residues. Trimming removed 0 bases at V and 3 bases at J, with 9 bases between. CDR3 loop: CASSLDTGVYNEQFF. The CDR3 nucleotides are TGTGCCAGCAGCTTAGATACGGGAGTCTACAATGAGCAGTTCTTC. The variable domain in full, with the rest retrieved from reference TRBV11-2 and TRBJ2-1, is EAGVAQSPRYKIIEKRQSVAFWCNPISGHATLYWYQQILGQGPKLLIQFQNNGVVDDSQLPKDRFSAERLKGVDSTLKIQPAKLEDSAVYLCASSLDTGVYNEQFFGPGTRLTVL.

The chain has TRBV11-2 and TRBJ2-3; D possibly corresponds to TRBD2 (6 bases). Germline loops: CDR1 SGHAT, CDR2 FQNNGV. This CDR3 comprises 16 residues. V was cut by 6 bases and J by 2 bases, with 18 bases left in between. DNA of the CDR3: TGTGCCAGCAGTTACCCTCGACTAGGACCCACAGATACGCAGTATTTT. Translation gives CASSYPRLGPTDTQYF.

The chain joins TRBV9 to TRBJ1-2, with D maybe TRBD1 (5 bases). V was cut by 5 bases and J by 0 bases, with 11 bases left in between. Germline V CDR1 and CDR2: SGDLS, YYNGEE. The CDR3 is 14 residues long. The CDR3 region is CASSPRTPNYGYTF. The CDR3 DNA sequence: TGTGCCAGCAGTCCGCGGACACCTAACTATGGCTACACCTTC. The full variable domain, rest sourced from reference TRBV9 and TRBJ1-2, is DSGVTQTPKHLITATGQRVTLRCSPRSGDLSVYWYQQSLDQGLQFLIQYYNGEERAKGNILERFSAQQFPDLHSELNLSSLELGDSALYFCASSPRTPNYGYTFGSGTRLTVV.

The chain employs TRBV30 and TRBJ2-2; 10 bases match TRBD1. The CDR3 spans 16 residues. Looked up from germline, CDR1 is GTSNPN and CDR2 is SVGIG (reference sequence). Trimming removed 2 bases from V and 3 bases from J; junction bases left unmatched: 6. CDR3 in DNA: TGTGCCTGGAGTTCGACAGGGGGCTGGGACACCGGGGAGCTGTTTTTT. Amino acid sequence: CAWSSTGGWDTGELFF.

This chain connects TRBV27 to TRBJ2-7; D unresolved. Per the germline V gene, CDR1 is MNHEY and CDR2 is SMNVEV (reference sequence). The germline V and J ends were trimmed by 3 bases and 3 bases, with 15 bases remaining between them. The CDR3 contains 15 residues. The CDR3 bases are TGTGCCAGCAGTTTGATCGGTGCGTCCATCTACGAGCAGTACTTC. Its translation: CASSLIGASIYEQYF.

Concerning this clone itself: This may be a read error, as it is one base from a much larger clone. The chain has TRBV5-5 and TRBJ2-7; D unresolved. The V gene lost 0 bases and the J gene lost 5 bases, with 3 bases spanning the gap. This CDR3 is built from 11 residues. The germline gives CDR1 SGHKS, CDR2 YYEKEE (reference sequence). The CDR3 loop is CASSLGNEQYF. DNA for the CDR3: TGTGCCAGCAGCTTGGGGAACGAGCAGTACTTC. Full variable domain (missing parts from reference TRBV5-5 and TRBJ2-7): DAGVTQSPTHLIKTRGQQVTLRCSPISGHKSVSWYQQVLGQGPQFIFQYYEKEERGRGNFPDRFSARQFPNYSSELNVNALLLGDSALYLCASSLGNEQYFGPGTRLTVT.

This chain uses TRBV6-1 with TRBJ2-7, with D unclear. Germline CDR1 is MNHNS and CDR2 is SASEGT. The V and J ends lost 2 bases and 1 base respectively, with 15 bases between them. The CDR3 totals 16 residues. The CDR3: CASSELSTPTSYEQYF. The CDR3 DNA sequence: TGTGCCAGCAGTGAATTGTCGACTCCGACGTCCTACGAGCAGTACTTC.

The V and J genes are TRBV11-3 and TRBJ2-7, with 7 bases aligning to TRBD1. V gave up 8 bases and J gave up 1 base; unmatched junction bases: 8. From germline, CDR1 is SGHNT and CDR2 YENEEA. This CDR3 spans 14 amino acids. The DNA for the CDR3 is TGTGCCAGCTGCCCGGGACAGAGGTCCTACGAGCAGTACTTC. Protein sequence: CASCPGQRSYEQYF. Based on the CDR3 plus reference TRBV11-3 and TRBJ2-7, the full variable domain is EAGVVQSPRYKIIEKKQPVAFWCNPISGHNTLYWYLQNLGQGPELLIRYENEEAVDDSQLPKDRFSAERLKGVDSTLKIQPAELGDSAVYLCASCPGQRSYEQYFGPGTRLTVT.

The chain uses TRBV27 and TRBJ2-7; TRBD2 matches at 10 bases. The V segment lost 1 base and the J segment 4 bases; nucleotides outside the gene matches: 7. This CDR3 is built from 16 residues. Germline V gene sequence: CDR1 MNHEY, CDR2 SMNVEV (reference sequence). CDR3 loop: CASSLLLSGGVYEQYF. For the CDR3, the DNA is TGTGCCAGCAGTTTATTATTAAGCGGGGGGGTGTACGAGCAGTACTTC.

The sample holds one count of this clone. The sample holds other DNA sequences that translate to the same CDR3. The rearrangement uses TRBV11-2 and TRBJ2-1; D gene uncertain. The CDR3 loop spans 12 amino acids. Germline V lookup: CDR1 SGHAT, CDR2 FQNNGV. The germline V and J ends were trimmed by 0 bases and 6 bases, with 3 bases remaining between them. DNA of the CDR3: TGTGCCAGCAGCTTAGAGAGCAATGAGCAGTTCTTC. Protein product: CASSLESNEQFF.

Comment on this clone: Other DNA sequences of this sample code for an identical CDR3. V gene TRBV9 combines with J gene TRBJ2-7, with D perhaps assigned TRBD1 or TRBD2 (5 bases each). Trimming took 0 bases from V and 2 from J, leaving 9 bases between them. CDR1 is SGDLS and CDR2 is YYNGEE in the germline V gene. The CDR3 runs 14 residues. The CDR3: CASSVGGDTYEQYF. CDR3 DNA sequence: TGTGCCAGCAGCGTAGGAGGGGATACCTACGAGCAGTACTTC.